The 5 T cell receptor beta chains presented below share a single source sample, sequenced in a study of blood T cell repertoires in COVID-19 (dated by TCRdb to about 2020). Receptor amplification or capture employed the immunoSEQ multiplex PCR assay. TCRdb carries this immuneACCESS record with in-frame sequences only. Its versions omit some clonotypes, under half of them owing to an unresolved V gene in the studies checked, with the rest unexplained. For this sample the table gives roughly 69,000 clones, of which approximately 78% were detected only once. 12% to 15% of the sample is taken by the ten largest. The sample taken for sequencing was peripheral blood. The source of these receptors is a man aged 55 to 70 with COVID-19, enrolled during active disease.

The chain uses TRBV19 and TRBJ2-5; weak D call: TRBD1 (6 bases). Germline CDR1 LNHDA, CDR2 SQIVND (reference sequence). V was clipped by 2 bases and J by 5 bases, with 18 bases between them. CDR3 length equals 16 residues. The CDR3 protein is CASSIWAGETSETQYF. The CDR3 nucleotides read TGTGCCAGTAGTATATGGGCAGGGGAAACATCTGAGACCCAGTACTTC.

The chain couples TRBV6-1 to TRBJ1-2; D unresolved. V was pared by 2 bases and J by 4 bases, with 11 bases between. This CDR3 is 14 amino acids long. Germline-derived CDR1 and CDR2 are MNHNS and SASEGT. The CDR3 coding sequence is TGTGCCAGCAGTGAACCTCACAGTATCTATGGCTACACCTTC. Protein product: CASSEPHSIYGYTF.

This chain connects TRBV2 to TRBJ2-1; TRBD2 aligns across 13 bases. Germline CDR1 is SNHLY and CDR2 is FYNNEI. J gave up 4 bases and V 5 bases, and 8 bases lay outside the gene matches. This CDR3 has 17 residues. The CDR3 protein is CASSTGLAGVEYNEQFF. The CDR3 coding sequence is TGTGCCAGCAGTACCGGACTAGCGGGAGTGGAATACAATGAGCAGTTCTTC.

This clone occurred a few times. The rearrangement uses TRBV2 and TRBJ2-7; tentatively, D is TRBD1 (6 bases). The CDR3 covers 14 residues. Trimming removed 4 bases at V and 6 bases at J, with 16 bases between. Germline CDR1 reads SNHLY; CDR2 reads FYNNEI. The CDR3 coding sequence is TGTGCCAGCAGTGCCTTACAGGGTACAGGCGAGCAGTACTTC. This gives the protein CASSALQGTGEQYF.

This clone appeared a few times. The V gene is TRBV27, the J gene TRBJ2-7, with 8 bases fitting TRBD1. The CDR3 has 15 residues. Germline V gives CDR1 MNHEY, CDR2 SMNVEV (reference sequence). V gave up 5 bases and J gave up 8 bases; unmatched junction bases: 14. The CDR3 sequence is CASSSLGTGGDKQYF. In nucleotides, the CDR3 is TGTGCCAGCAGTAGCTTAGGGACAGGAGGCGATAAGCAGTACTTC.